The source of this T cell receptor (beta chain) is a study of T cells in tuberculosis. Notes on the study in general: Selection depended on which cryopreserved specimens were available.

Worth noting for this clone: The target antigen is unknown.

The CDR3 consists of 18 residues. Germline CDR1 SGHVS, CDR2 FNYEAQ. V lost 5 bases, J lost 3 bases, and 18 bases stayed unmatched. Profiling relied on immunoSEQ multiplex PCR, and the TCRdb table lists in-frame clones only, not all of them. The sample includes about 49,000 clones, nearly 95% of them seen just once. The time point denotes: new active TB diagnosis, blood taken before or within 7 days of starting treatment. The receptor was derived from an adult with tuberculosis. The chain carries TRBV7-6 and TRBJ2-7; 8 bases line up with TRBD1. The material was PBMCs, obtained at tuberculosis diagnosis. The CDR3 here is CASSERTGNWGTHYEQYF. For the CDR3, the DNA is TGTGCCAGCAGCGAACGGACAGGGAATTGGGGAACCCACTACGAGCAGTACTTC.